The clone carrying this TCR beta chain appeared once. The target antigen is unknown. This CDR3 has 14 residues. Germline loops: CDR1 PRHDT, CDR2 FYEKMQ (reference sequence). The V end lost 5 bases, the J end lost 4 bases, and 14 bases lay between the germline ends. This sample is part of a study of vaccination effects on CD4 cells after COVID-19. About the research overall: Every participant took two doses of the BNT162b2 or mRNA-1273 vaccine. The two convalescent patients provided samples 16 days and one week before vaccination.

After expansion with viral peptide pools in the ViraFEST assay, antigen-specific CD4+ T cells were sequenced. Upon completion of 10 to 11 days in culture, CD4+ T cells were isolated. Confirmation by PCR established that the person had SARS-CoV-2 infection between March and December 2020. Supplemented with about 10 IU/ml IL-2 and 7.5 to 10 ug/ml peptides, a few million PBMC per well were kept in culture. This table comes from immunoSEQ multiplex PCR, and its TCRdb copy is limited to in-frame clones, with some not included. The table lists tens of thousands of clones, 65% to 75% of them singletons. Whole-study results and caveats: Clones from infection and from vaccination both contracted markedly late after vaccination.

The specimen was CD4+ T cells from PBMCs cultured with HIV peptides, collected before COVID-19 vaccination. The subset: HIV-1 Nef peptide pool negative control/reference culture. The receptor was isolated from a human donor who had a prior SARS-CoV-2 infection. The chain links TRBV13 to TRBJ1-2; D unresolved. The CDR3 loop reads CASSAHAGSYGYTF. Here the CDR3 DNA reads TGTGCCAGCAGCGCGCACGCGGGGAGCTATGGCTACACCTTC.